This TCR beta chain was found in a study of blood T cell repertoires in COVID-19 (dated by TCRdb to the early 2020s). With respect to the entire study: Collaborator samples came from the United States, Italy and Spain and covered acute and convalescent phases of COVID-19. The prospective study material was composed of cDNA or gDNA derived from T cells, B-cell-depleted T cells, or PBMCs. Where available, HLA class I and class II types were obtained from metadata supplied by the sample provider rather than from assay-based typing. The dataset comprised deeply sampled blood TCRbeta repertoires from subjects exposed to, actively infected with, or recovered from COVID-19. The samples were drawn from two sources: the first 160 participants of the ongoing ImmuneRACE study, and approximately 1,300 subjects contributed by 6 global collaborators. The repertoires were made available in a free public database intended to serve as a resource for research on the immune response to SARS-CoV-2. Nearly every sample came with metadata listing a de-identified subject ID, COVID-19 status, age in years and sex. General findings and caveats noted by the study authors: The amount of clinical and demographic metadata varied by source and participant and was provided uncurated.

TCRbeta CDR3 regions were amplified from genomic DNA using the immunoSEQ Assay, a bias-controlled multiplex PCR. Per the source publication's procedure: Nucleated cell counts per sample were estimated from amplification of reference gene primers within the assay. Sequence reads were collapsed and filtered to measure the absolute abundance of every unique TCRbeta CDR3 rearrangement. Productive Simpson clonality was computed per sample as the square root of Simpson's diversity index over productive rearrangements. The table comes from immuneACCESS by way of TCRdb, which keeps in-frame sequences with V and J called. Part of the clones is missing from these tables; in studies checked, under half for an unresolved V gene and the rest for unknown reasons. V, J and clone size derive from that table, while D and trimming were established from the DNA sequence. The sample contains 85,000 to 120,000 clones, over 85% of them found a single time. The top ten constitute roughly 1.9% of the sample.

V loses 0 bases of germline sequence and J loses 1 base, and the interval between the two ends is 9 bases. Including the terminal cysteine and phenylalanine, the CDR3 comprises 14 residues. Only the CDR3 portion is preserved as DNA: 42 bases, with reading frame beginning at the first base. CDR1 and CDR2 are drawn from the germline V gene: SQVTM, ANQGSEA. In Seattle, one collaborating source enrolled patients while the infection was active and tracked those patients longitudinally over the course of disease. Each collaborating institution followed its own protocols to collect whole blood in K2EDTA tubes. For TCRbeta analysis, collaborators shipped samples as frozen whole blood, isolated PBMCs, or DNA extracted from either of those sample types. With regard to this clone: The antigen it binds to is not known. The record has no base qualities; no much larger clone is one base away.

This clonotype was obtained from a woman between 45 and 65 years old with COVID-19, enrolled during active disease. The sequence links TRBV29-1 to TRBJ1-2; TRBD1 might be the D gene, on 5 matching bases. Sample: peripheral blood. The nucleotide sequence is TGCAGCGTTGAAGACGACAGATATAACTATGGCTACACCTTC. Its protein product is CSVEDDRYNYGYTF.